The 11 T cell receptor beta chains below all came from one sample that was sequenced in a study of early T cells in non-severe SARS-CoV-2 infection. MiXCR, run by TCRdb on the 5' RACE reads, gives a single entry per CDR3 protein. This sample has some 82,000 distinct CDR3 sequences, with 12% found just once. The sequencing used whole blood, collected at baseline. All receptors come from an adult who was a healthcare worker with PCR-confirmed SARS-CoV-2 infection or an uninfected control (not recorded which).

V usage is TRBV18 and J usage is TRBJ2-7, with a possible D match to TRBD2 (5 bases). The CDR3 is 14 amino acids. With 2 bases removed from V and 2 bases from J, the gap between germline ends came to 10 bases. Germline CDR1 and CDR2: KGHSH and LQKENI. CDR3 residues: CASSPSRGPYEQYF. The CDR3 DNA reads as TGTGCCAGCTCACCATCCAGAGGGCCCTACGAGCAGTACTTC.

The chain is built from TRBV18 and TRBJ1-1, with 11 bases matching TRBD1. Per the germline V gene, CDR1 is KGHSH and CDR2 is LQKENI. V lost 5 bases and J lost 5; bases outside the gene matches: 7. The CDR3 has 15 residues. In nucleotides, the CDR3 is TGTGCCAGCTCATCCTCCGGGACAGGGGGTACTGAAGCTTTCTTT. Encoded protein: CASSSSGTGGTEAFF. The full variable domain, with the rest looked up from reference TRBV18 and TRBJ1-1, is NAGVMQNPRHLVRRRGQEARLRCSPMKGHSHVYWYRQLPEEGLKFMVYLQKENIIDESGMPKERFSAEFPKEGPSILRIQQVVRGDSAAYFCASSSSGTGGTEAFFGQGTRLTVV.

This clonotype was detected only a few times. V is TRBV24-1 and J is TRBJ1-1; 9 bases are a match to TRBD1. Trimming removed 5 bases from V and 4 bases from J; junction bases left unmatched: 7. Germline-derived CDR1 and CDR2 are KGHDR and SFDVKD. The CDR3 totals 15 residues. CDR3 protein: CATSGLGTGPTEAFF. CDR3 sequence (DNA): TGTGCCACCAGTGGCCTGGGGACAGGGCCCACTGAAGCTTTCTTT.

The gene calls are TRBV9 and TRBJ2-7; 8 bases align to TRBD2. In germline, CDR1 is SGDLS, CDR2 YYNGEE. This CDR3 is 14 amino acids long. The V and J ends lost 2 bases and 5 bases, in that order; junction bases with no gene match: 6. The CDR3 DNA follows: TGTGCCAGCAGCGTCTACGGGAGGGCCGACGAGCAGTACTTC. Translation: CASSVYGRADEQYF.

This clonotype has only a few counts. The rearrangement uses TRBV7-2 and TRBJ2-7; TRBD2 agrees at 9 bases. The V gene end was trimmed by 5 bases and the J gene end by 1 base; junction bases not matched to a gene: 12. Germline V lookup: CDR1 SGHTA, CDR2 FQGNSA. The CDR3 totals 17 residues. The CDR3 region has the DNA TGTGCCAGCAGCCAGGATGGAATTAGCGGGAGATCCTACGAGCAGTACTTC. Protein: CASSQDGISGRSYEQYF.

This clonotype was observed a few times. This sequence joins TRBV6-2 or TRBV6-3 and TRBJ1-2; 9 bases match TRBD1. V was pared by 2 bases and J by 3 bases, with 4 bases of the junction left unmatched. The germline CDR1 and CDR2 sequences are MNHEY and SVGEGT. This CDR3 has 15 amino acids. The CDR3 nucleotides are TGTGCCAGCAGTTACACAGGGGGCGCGGACTATGGCTACACCTTC. Its protein product is CASSYTGGADYGYTF.

This chain links TRBV24-1 with TRBJ2-3, with D hard to call. This CDR3 region has 15 residues. Germline CDR1 and CDR2: KGHDR and SFDVKD. V lost 1 base and J 1 base, leaving 8 bases between the germline ends. CDR3 in amino acids: CATSDFATGTDTQYF. CDR3 sequence (DNA): TGTGCCACCAGTGATTTTGCTACTGGCACAGATACGCAGTATTTT.

The chain couples TRBV5-1 to TRBJ2-1, with 9 bases lining up with TRBD1. The CDR3 spans 17 residues. The germline CDR1 and CDR2 sequences are SGHRS and YFSETQ. Losses at the gene ends were 0 bases for V and 2 bases for J; bases not matched to a gene: 6. This CDR3 reads CASSLAGGQGTYNEQFF. CDR3 in DNA: TGCGCCAGCAGCTTGGCCGGGGGACAGGGAACCTACAATGAGCAGTTCTTC.

The chain is built from TRBV11-2 and TRBJ1-1, with TRBD1 as a possible D gene (6 bases). V was shortened by 3 bases and J by 7 bases, with 18 bases between the two germline ends. Germline V gene sequence: CDR1 SGHAT, CDR2 FQNNGV. The CDR3 is made up of 15 amino acids. CDR3 sequence: CASSFGTTVSGEAFF. In nucleotides, the CDR3 is TGTGCCAGCAGCTTCGGGACAACCGTATCAGGTGAAGCTTTCTTT.

This clonotype has at least ten counts. CDR3 loop: CSAIAKRDYEQYF. DNA of the CDR3: TGCAGTGCCATAGCTAAGCGGGACTACGAGCAGTACTTC. V is TRBV20-1 and J is TRBJ2-7; 7 bases are a match to TRBD2. Germline V gene lookup returns CDR1 DFQATT and CDR2 SNEGSKA (reference sequence). The V and J ends lost 6 bases and 3 bases, in that order; junction bases with no gene match: 8. CDR3 size: 13 residues.

This clonotype was found a few times. The J gene is TRBJ2-3, the V gene TRBV30; 12 nucleotides match TRBD1. Trimming at V came to 3 bases and at J to 3 bases, leaving 4 bases not matched to a gene. Germline assignment: CDR1 GTSNPN and CDR2 SVGIG (reference sequence). This CDR3 has 15 amino acids. The CDR3 loop is CAWSLGQGATDTQYF. Written as DNA, the CDR3 is TGTGCCTGGAGCTTGGGACAGGGGGCTACAGATACGCAGTATTTT.